This is a list of T cell receptor beta chains from one sample in a study of blood T cell repertoires in COVID-19. This table comes from immunoSEQ multiplex PCR, and its TCRdb copy is limited to in-frame clones, with some not included. The sample records around 110,000 clones, 70% to 90% being singletons. The source material was peripheral blood. The receptors shown here come from a man younger than 40 with acute or convalescent COVID-19. Each CDR3 is given with its conserved first and last residue. Each record gives: clone size, V gene, J gene, D gene, CDR3 protein, CDR3 DNA. A D gene is named only where the DNA matches it firmly. The size entry is marked missing in some rows and otherwise reads once, few, many or a size class.

clone size: -
V gene: TRBV28
J gene: TRBJ2-3
D gene: -
CDR3 protein: CASSLPIGGTDTQYF
CDR3 DNA: TGTGCCAGCAGTTTACCTATCGGGGGTACAGATACGCAGTATTTT

clone size: -
V gene: TRBV29-1
J gene: TRBJ1-2
D gene: -
CDR3 protein: CSVAPVRGGVGGYTF
CDR3 DNA: TGCAGCGTCGCACCCGTCAGAGGAGGGGTCGGTGGCTACACCTTC

clone size: -
V gene: TRBV4-2
J gene: TRBJ2-1
D gene: TRBD2
CDR3 protein: CASSQDLGLAGGLQFF
CDR3 DNA: TGTGCCAGCAGCCAAGATTTGGGACTAGCGGGGGGTTTGCAGTTCTTC

clone size: few
V gene: TRBV3-1/TRBV3-2
J gene: TRBJ2-1
D gene: -
CDR3 protein: CASSQGIRGEQFF
CDR3 DNA: TGTGCCAGCAGCCAAGGTATCCGGGGTGAGCAGTTCTTC

clone size: -
V gene: TRBV5-6
J gene: TRBJ1-2
D gene: -
CDR3 protein: CASSLVGDYGYTF
CDR3 DNA: TGTGCCAGCAGCTTGGTAGGGGATTATGGCTACACCTTC

clone size: -
V gene: TRBV5-4
J gene: TRBJ2-2
D gene: TRBD2
CDR3 protein: CASSLGLAGAYTGELFF
CDR3 DNA: TGTGCCAGCAGCTTGGGTCTAGCGGGGGCCTACACCGGGGAGCTGTTTTTT

clone size: -
V gene: TRBV6-1
J gene: TRBJ2-5
D gene: TRBD2
CDR3 protein: CASSETSGLETQYF
CDR3 DNA: TGTGCCAGCAGTGAAACTAGCGGTTTGGAGACCCAGTACTTC

clone size: -
V gene: TRBV20-1
J gene: TRBJ2-2
D gene: TRBD2
CDR3 protein: CSASPASGDHTGELFF
CDR3 DNA: TGCAGTGCTAGTCCGGCTAGCGGGGACCACACCGGGGAGCTGTTTTTT

clone size: -
V gene: TRBV7-9
J gene: TRBJ2-7
D gene: -
CDR3 protein: CASSLGLVNYEQYF
CDR3 DNA: TGTGCCAGCAGCTTAGGGCTCGTAAACTACGAGCAGTACTTC

clone size: -
V gene: TRBV6-1
J gene: TRBJ1-2
D gene: -
CDR3 protein: CASSEGMTANYGYTF
CDR3 DNA: TGTGCCAGCAGTGAGGGGATGACAGCTAACTATGGCTACACCTTC

clone size: -
V gene: TRBV6-1
J gene: TRBJ1-1
D gene: TRBD1
CDR3 protein: CASSERAGQARMAFF
CDR3 DNA: TGTGCCAGCAGTGAACGTGCGGGACAGGCACGTATGGCTTTCTTT

clone size: -
V gene: TRBV30
J gene: TRBJ2-1
D gene: TRBD1
CDR3 protein: CASHGQGSYNEQFF
CDR3 DNA: TGTGCCAGCCACGGACAGGGGTCCTACAATGAGCAGTTCTTC

clone size: -
V gene: TRBV6-5
J gene: TRBJ1-6
D gene: -
CDR3 protein: CASSYLADNSPLHF
CDR3 DNA: TGTGCCAGCAGTTACCTGGCCGATAATTCACCCCTCCACTTT

clone size: -
V gene: TRBV12-3/TRBV12-4
J gene: TRBJ1-2
D gene: -
CDR3 protein: CASSDRFYGYTF
CDR3 DNA: TGTGCCAGCAGCGACAGGTTCTATGGCTACACCTTC

clone size: -
V gene: TRBV18
J gene: TRBJ1-1
D gene: -
CDR3 protein: CASSEDRSTEAFF
CDR3 DNA: TGTGCCAGCTCTGAAGACAGGTCCACTGAAGCTTTCTTT

clone size: -
V gene: TRBV5-4
J gene: TRBJ2-1
D gene: -
CDR3 protein: CASSIPGSLGNEQFF
CDR3 DNA: TGTGCCAGCAGTATACCCGGGAGCTTAGGAAATGAGCAGTTCTTC

clone size: -
V gene: TRBV2
J gene: TRBJ2-1
D gene: -
CDR3 protein: CASKSRVARFYNEQFF
CDR3 DNA: TGTGCCAGCAAATCCCGGGTAGCGCGATTTTACAATGAGCAGTTCTTC

clone size: few
V gene: TRBV6-5
J gene: TRBJ2-3
D gene: TRBD2
CDR3 protein: CASKTSGATDTQYF
CDR3 DNA: TGTGCCAGCAAGACTAGCGGGGCCACAGATACGCAGTATTTT

clone size: once
V gene: TRBV5-1
J gene: TRBJ1-2
D gene: TRBD1
CDR3 protein: CASSLGTGGVMVYTF
CDR3 DNA: TGCGCCAGCAGCCTAGGGACAGGGGGCGTGATGGTCTACACCTTC

clone size: -
V gene: TRBV19
J gene: TRBJ1-5
D gene: -
CDR3 protein: CASSMEGRSNQPQHF
CDR3 DNA: TGTGCCAGTAGTATGGAGGGGCGTAGCAATCAGCCCCAGCATTTT

clone size: -
V gene: TRBV7-3
J gene: TRBJ1-1
D gene: TRBD1
CDR3 protein: CASSSFDRAEAFF
CDR3 DNA: TGTGCCAGCAGCTCCTTCGACAGGGCTGAAGCTTTCTTT

clone size: -
V gene: TRBV3-1/TRBV3-2
J gene: TRBJ2-5
D gene: -
CDR3 protein: CASSQVYRGRETQYF
CDR3 DNA: TGTGCCAGCAGCCAAGTTTACAGAGGGAGAGAGACCCAGTACTTC

clone size: -
V gene: TRBV5-1
J gene: TRBJ1-1
D gene: -
CDR3 protein: CASSLNKNTEAFF
CDR3 DNA: TGCGCCAGCAGCTTAAATAAGAACACTGAAGCTTTCTTT

clone size: -
V gene: TRBV5-8
J gene: TRBJ2-5
D gene: -
CDR3 protein: CASTWRGQIKETQYF
CDR3 DNA: TGTGCCAGTACGTGGAGGGGCCAAATAAAAGAGACCCAGTACTTC

clone size: few
V gene: TRBV7-9
J gene: TRBJ2-1
D gene: TRBD2
CDR3 protein: CASSPGGSGTFSYNEQFF
CDR3 DNA: TGTGCCAGCAGCCCGGGGGGGAGCGGGACTTTCTCCTACAATGAGCAGTTCTTC

clone size: -
V gene: TRBV19
J gene: TRBJ2-3
D gene: -
CDR3 protein: CASRETGLVTDTQYF
CDR3 DNA: TGTGCCAGTAGAGAGACCGGCCTAGTCACAGATACGCAGTATTTT

clone size: -
V gene: TRBV4-1
J gene: TRBJ1-6
D gene: TRBD1
CDR3 protein: CASSHGTENSPLHF
CDR3 DNA: TGCGCCAGCAGCCATGGGACAGAAAATTCACCCCTCCACTTT

clone size: -
V gene: TRBV5-4
J gene: TRBJ1-2
D gene: TRBD1
CDR3 protein: CASSWAGQGNYGYTF
CDR3 DNA: TGTGCCAGCAGCTGGGCCGGACAGGGGAACTATGGCTACACCTTC

clone size: once
V gene: TRBV4-2
J gene: TRBJ2-2
D gene: TRBD1
CDR3 protein: CASSPIGGQGITNTGELFF
CDR3 DNA: TGTGCCAGCAGCCCTATCGGGGGACAGGGAATCACGAACACCGGGGAGCTGTTTTTT

clone size: -
V gene: TRBV7-2
J gene: TRBJ2-1
D gene: TRBD2
CDR3 protein: CASSSAPSPLAGGRNEQFF
CDR3 DNA: TGTGCCAGCAGCTCAGCCCCCTCTCCGCTAGCGGGGGGGCGGAATGAGCAGTTCTTC

clone size: -
V gene: TRBV11-1
J gene: TRBJ2-7
D gene: -
CDR3 protein: CASSLGSGYEQYF
CDR3 DNA: TGTGCCAGCAGCTTAGGGTCAGGGTACGAGCAGTACTTC

clone size: -
V gene: TRBV28
J gene: TRBJ1-3
D gene: -
CDR3 protein: CASSLGLANAGNTIYF
CDR3 DNA: TGTGCCAGCAGTTTAGGGCTCGCTAATGCCGGAAACACCATATATTTT

clone size: -
V gene: TRBV6-2/TRBV6-3
J gene: TRBJ2-1
D gene: TRBD2
CDR3 protein: CASSSGLAGGGWNEQFF
CDR3 DNA: TGTGCCAGCAGTTCGGGACTAGCGGGGGGCGGATGGAATGAGCAGTTCTTC

clone size: -
V gene: TRBV15
J gene: TRBJ2-5
D gene: TRBD1
CDR3 protein: CATSRARRGKETQYF
CDR3 DNA: TGTGCCACCAGCAGAGCGCGCAGGGGGAAAGAGACCCAGTACTTC

clone size: -
V gene: TRBV5-5
J gene: TRBJ2-5
D gene: -
CDR3 protein: CASSLSGRAYEETQYF
CDR3 DNA: TGTGCCAGCAGCTTGTCGGGCAGGGCCTACGAAGAGACCCAGTACTTC

clone size: -
V gene: TRBV6-5
J gene: TRBJ2-7
D gene: -
CDR3 protein: CASSYSRVPYEQYF
CDR3 DNA: TGTGCCAGCAGTTACTCCCGGGTCCCCTACGAGCAGTACTTC

clone size: -
V gene: TRBV6-2/TRBV6-3
J gene: TRBJ1-1
D gene: -
CDR3 protein: CASSYSMAGGSWNTEAFF
CDR3 DNA: TGTGCCAGCAGTTACTCGATGGCAGGCGGGAGCTGGAACACTGAAGCTTTCTTT